This T cell receptor beta chain is drawn from a study of cytomegalovirus exposure and HLA in healthy donors. Turning to the study itself: Within the Caucasian-associated ancestry cluster were roughly 81% of the 398 genotyped donors. Study observations and caveats: Relative to equally common others, HLA-associated TCR beta chains showed greater clonal expansion in a later analysis.

PCR involved 60 Vbeta and 13 Jbeta primers. The protocol was immunoSEQ multiplex PCR, while the TCRdb copy is restricted to in-frame clones and leaves out a portion. Seen here are just over 150,000 clones, roughly 70% observed once, and the top ten hold 7% to 7.5%. The CDR3 is made up of 14 amino acids. V dropped 1 base and J dropped 9 bases, with 13 bases sitting between them. Germline V gives CDR1 SGHTA, CDR2 FQGNSA. Points on this clone: Its specificity is not known.

The V and J genes are TRBV7-2 and TRBJ1-5; possible D gene TRBD1, 6 bases. The sample taken for sequencing was PBMCs. The sequence was obtained from a man aged 40-50 years in good health and CMV-seropositive. The CDR3 DNA sequence: TGTGCCAGCAGCTTAGTTGGGGGGGCCAGGCCCCAGCATTTT. Its translation: CASSLVGGARPQHF.